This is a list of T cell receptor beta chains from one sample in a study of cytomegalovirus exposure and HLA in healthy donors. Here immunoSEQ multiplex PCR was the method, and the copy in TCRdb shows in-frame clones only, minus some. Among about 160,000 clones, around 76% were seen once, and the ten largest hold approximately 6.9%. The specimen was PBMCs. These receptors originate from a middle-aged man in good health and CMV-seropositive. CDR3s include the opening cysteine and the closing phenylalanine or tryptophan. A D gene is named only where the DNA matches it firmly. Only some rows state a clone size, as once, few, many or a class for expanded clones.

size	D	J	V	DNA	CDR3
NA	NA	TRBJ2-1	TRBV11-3	TGTGCCAGCAGCTTAACTGGGGAAGGAGGAGAGCAGTTCTTC	CASSLTGEGGEQFF
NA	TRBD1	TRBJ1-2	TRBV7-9	TGTGCCAGCAGCTTGCTACAGGGGGACGGCTACACCTTC	CASSLLQGDGYTF
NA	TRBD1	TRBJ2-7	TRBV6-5	TGTGCCAGCAGTTACCCGGGACAGATCTACGAGCAGTACTTC	CASSYPGQIYEQYF
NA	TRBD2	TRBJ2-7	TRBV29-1	TGCAGCGTCCGGGGGGAGGGATTAATCCACGAGCAGTACTTC	CSVRGEGLIHEQYF
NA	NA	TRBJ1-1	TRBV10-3	TGTGCCATCAGTGACGGACAGACGAACACTGAAGCTTTCTTT	CAISDGQTNTEAFF
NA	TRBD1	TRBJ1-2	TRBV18	TGTGCCAGCTCACGGGGCCCGGGACAGGGTGATGGCTACACCTTC	CASSRGPGQGDGYTF
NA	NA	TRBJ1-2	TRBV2	TGTGCCAGCAGTGAACGGACATCTTTATGGTATGGCTACACCTTC	CASSERTSLWYGYTF
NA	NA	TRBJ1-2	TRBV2	TGTGCCAGCAGTGCCCTGCGTTCAGGGAACTATGGCTACACCTTC	CASSALRSGNYGYTF
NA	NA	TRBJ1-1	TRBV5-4	TGTGCCAGCAGCCCGAGGACGGGAGTTGAAGCTTTCTTT	CASSPRTGVEAFF
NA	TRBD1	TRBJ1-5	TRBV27	TGTGCCAGCAGTCCCGGGACAGGGGGCGCAGTTCAGCCCCAGCATTTT	CASSPGTGGAVQPQHF
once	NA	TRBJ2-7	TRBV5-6	TGTGCCAGCAGCTTTTATGGTCCAGGGAATGTAAACTACGAGCAGTACTTC	CASSFYGPGNVNYEQYF
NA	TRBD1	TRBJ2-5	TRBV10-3	TGTGCCATCAGTGGGGGACAGGGACAAGAGACCCAGTACTTC	CAISGGQGQETQYF
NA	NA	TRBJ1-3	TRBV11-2	TGTGCCAGCAGCGAACTCGTGTCTGGAAACACCATATATTTT	CASSELVSGNTIYF
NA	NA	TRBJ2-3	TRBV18	TGTGCCAGCTCACCCCAGACACGAAGCACAGATACGCAGTATTTT	CASSPQTRSTDTQYF
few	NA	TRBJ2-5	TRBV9	TGTGCCAGCAGCCCGAACAAATTCCAAGAGACCCAGTACTTC	CASSPNKFQETQYF
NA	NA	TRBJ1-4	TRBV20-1	TGCAGTGCTAGTGGGAGTGAAAAACTGTTTTTT	CSASGSEKLFF
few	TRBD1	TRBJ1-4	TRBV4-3	TGCGCCAGCAGCCGAGACAGGGGAAAACTGTTTTTT	CASSRDRGKLFF
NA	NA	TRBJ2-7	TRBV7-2	TGTGCCAGCAGCTTAGTCCAGGGGAAAGCCTACGAGCAGTACTTC	CASSLVQGKAYEQYF
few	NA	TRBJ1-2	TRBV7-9	TGTGCCAGCAGCCTCCGGGTGGGGGCGGGTTTGAGCTACACCTTC	CASSLRVGAGLSYTF
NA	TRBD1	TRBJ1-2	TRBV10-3	TGTGCCATCAGTGGGACAGGGGAGGAGGGCTACACCTTC	CAISGTGEEGYTF
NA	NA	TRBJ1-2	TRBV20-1	TGCAGTGCTAGGGACAGCTATGGCTACACCTTC	CSARDSYGYTF
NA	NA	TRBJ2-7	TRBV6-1	TGTGCCAGCAGTGAAATATCAGGGGTTAGGTCCTACGAGCAGTACTTC	CASSEISGVRSYEQYF
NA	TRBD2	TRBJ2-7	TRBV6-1	TGTGCCAGCTGGTTCTTACCGGGGGGGGCAGGCGAGCAGTACTTC	CASWFLPGGAGEQYF
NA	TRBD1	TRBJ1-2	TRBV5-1	TGCGCCAGCAGCTCCTCAGGGGGCGGTGGCTACACCTTC	CASSSSGGGGYTF
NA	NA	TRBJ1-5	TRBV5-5	TGTGCCAGCAGCTTGTCTTATCATCAGCCCCAGCATTTT	CASSLSYHQPQHF
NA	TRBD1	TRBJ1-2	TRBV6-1	TGTGCCAGCAGTGAACGTGGGACAGGGGGCTACACCTTC	CASSERGTGGYTF
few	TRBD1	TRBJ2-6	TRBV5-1	TGCGCCAGCAGCTTGACAGGGGCAATCTCTGGGGCCAACGTCCTGACTTTC	CASSLTGAISGANVLTF
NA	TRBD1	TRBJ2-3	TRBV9	TGTGCCAGCAGCGTAGAAGTAGGGGGCGGATTGGGAGATACGCAGTATTTT	CASSVEVGGGLGDTQYF
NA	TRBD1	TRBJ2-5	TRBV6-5	TGTGCCAGCAGTTACGGGACAGGGCCCTATACCCAGTACTTC	CASSYGTGPYTQYF
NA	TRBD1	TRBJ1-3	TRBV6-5	TGTGCCAGCACCCAAGGGACAGGTGGGACCATATATTTT	CASTQGTGGTIYF
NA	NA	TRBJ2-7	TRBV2	TGTGCCAGCAGTGATGTTCTCTACGAGCAGTACTTC	CASSDVLYEQYF
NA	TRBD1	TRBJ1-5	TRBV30	TGTGCCTGGAGTGGGGACAGCTACAATCAGCCCCAGCATTTT	CAWSGDSYNQPQHF
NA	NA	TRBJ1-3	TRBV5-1	TGCGCCAGCAGCCCGGGACTCACGGGAGAGGCAAACACCATATATTTT	CASSPGLTGEANTIYF
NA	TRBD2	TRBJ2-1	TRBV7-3	TGTGCCAGCAGCATTAGCGGGGGTGGGTACAATGAGCAGTTCTTC	CASSISGGGYNEQFF
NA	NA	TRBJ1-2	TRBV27	TGTGCCAGCAGTTTATATCGTGGACGACAGGTCGATGGCTACACCTTC	CASSLYRGRQVDGYTF
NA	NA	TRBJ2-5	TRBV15	TGTGCCACCAGCACCCTCGGGGACAACTTAGAGACCCAGTACTTC	CATSTLGDNLETQYF
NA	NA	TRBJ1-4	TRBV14	TGTGCCAGCAGCCAAGCGAGGGGGATTGGTGAAAAACTGTTTTTT	CASSQARGIGEKLFF
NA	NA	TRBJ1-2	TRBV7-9	TGTGCCAGCAGCTTAGGGGGGGACTATGGCTACACCTTC	CASSLGGDYGYTF
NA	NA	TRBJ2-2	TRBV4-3	TGCGCCAGCAGCCAAGGGGCAGGGGCCGGGGAGCTGTTTTTT	CASSQGAGAGELFF
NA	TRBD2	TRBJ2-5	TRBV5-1	TGCGCCAGCAGCTTGGGACTAGCGCTCTCATTCTACGCAGAGACCCAGTACTTC	CASSLGLALSFYAETQYF
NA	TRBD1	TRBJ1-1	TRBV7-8	TGTGCCAGCGGGGGACAGCTCCGAATGAACACTGAAGCTTTCTTT	CASGGQLRMNTEAFF
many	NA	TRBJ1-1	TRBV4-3	TGCGCCAGCAGCCTAAACACTGAAGCTTTCTTT	CASSLNTEAFF
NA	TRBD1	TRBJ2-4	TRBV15	TGTGCCACCAGCAGAACCGGACAGGGGGCAATCAAAAACATTCAGTACTTC	CATSRTGQGAIKNIQYF
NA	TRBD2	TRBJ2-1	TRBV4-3	TGCGCCAGCAGCAAGGGAGCGGGGGGTAATTCCTACAATGAGCAGTTCTTC	CASSKGAGGNSYNEQFF
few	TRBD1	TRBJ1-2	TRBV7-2	TGTGCCAGCAGCTCACGACAGGGTTCAGCCTATGGCTACACCTTC	CASSSRQGSAYGYTF
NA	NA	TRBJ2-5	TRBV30	TGTGCCTGGAGTGCCCACCGAGGCCCACAAGAGACCCAGTACTTC	CAWSAHRGPQETQYF
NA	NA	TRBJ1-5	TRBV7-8	TGTGCCAGCAGCCAAGGGGCAGGGGCCGAACAGCCCCAGCATTTT	CASSQGAGAEQPQHF
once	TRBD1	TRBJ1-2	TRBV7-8	TGTGCCAGCAGCTGGGACAGGGATGGCTACACCTTC	CASSWDRDGYTF
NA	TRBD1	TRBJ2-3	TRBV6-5	TGTGCCAGCAGTTATTTACAGGGGAAGGGCACAGATACGCAGTATTTT	CASSYLQGKGTDTQYF
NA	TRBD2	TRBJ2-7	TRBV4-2	TGTGCCAGCAGCCAAGGGGCGGGGGGATCCTACGAGCAGTACTTC	CASSQGAGGSYEQYF
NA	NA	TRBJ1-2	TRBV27	TGTGCCAGCTCTCCGGGTTCCTCCCGCTATGGCTACACCTTC	CASSPGSSRYGYTF
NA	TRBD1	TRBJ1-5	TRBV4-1	TGCGCCAGCAGTGGGGGACAGCTCAATCAGCCCCAGCATTTT	CASSGGQLNQPQHF
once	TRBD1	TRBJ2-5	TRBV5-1	TGCGCCAGCAGAAAACAGGGGGAATCAGAGACCCAGTACTTC	CASRKQGESETQYF
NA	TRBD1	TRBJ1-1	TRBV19	TGTGCCAGTAGCCAAGACAGGGTAATCACTGAAGCTTTCTTT	CASSQDRVITEAFF
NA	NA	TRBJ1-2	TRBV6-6	TGTGCCAGCAGCCCCGGACAGCGATCGGGCTATGGCTACACCTTC	CASSPGQRSGYGYTF
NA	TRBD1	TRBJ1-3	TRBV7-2	TGTGCCAGCAGGGACAGGGCCGGAAACACCATATATTTT	CASRDRAGNTIYF